One and the same sample provided the 29 T cell receptor beta chains below, sequenced in a study of PD-1 blockade in classical Hodgkin lymphoma (TCRdb year 2020). The sample's time point label is to be understood as: cycle 2 day 1 (C2D1) of nivolumab. All trial patients had relapsed after autologous stem cell transplantation, with cohorts A, B and C differing in prior brentuximab vedotin exposure. Preparation of the library involved the immunoSEQ multiplex PCR assay. Drawn from immuneACCESS, this table holds only the in-frame rearrangements with V and J called that TCRdb kept. Clones are partly lost; checked studies trace under half to an unresolved V gene and leave the rest unexplained. This sample holds around 16,000 clones; roughly 83% were observed only once. Clones ranked in the top ten supply 30% to 45% of the sample. The specimen comprised peripheral blood mononuclear cells (PBMCs), sampled before the second cycle of nivolumab. Source of these receptors: a human donor with classical Hodgkin lymphoma.

V is TRBV6-1 and J is TRBJ2-3; D unclear. Germline lookup yields CDR1 MNHNS and CDR2 SASEGT. V lost 6 bases, J lost 1 base, and 11 bases lay in between. The CDR3 runs 14 residues. Here the CDR3 DNA reads TGTGCCAGCAGCTCCAGTGGGGGCACAGATACGCAGTATTTT. Encoded protein: CASSSSGGTDTQYF.

The DNA of the CDR3 is TGTGCCAGCAGTTTCGGGGGGGGTCGCTACGAGCAGTACTTC. Translation gives CASSFGGGRYEQYF. This rearrangement joins TRBV27 to TRBJ2-7, with TRBD2 matching 8 bases. The CDR3 runs 14 residues. The junction had 4 bases not matched to a gene; V was cut back by 3 bases and J by 3 bases. The V gene's germline CDR1 is MNHEY and CDR2 SMNVEV (reference sequence).

The V gene is TRBV11-2, the J gene TRBJ2-3; D is unclear. V was clipped by 1 base and J by 4 bases, with 9 bases between them. The CDR3 is made up of 14 amino acids. The germline V gene encodes CDR1 SGHAT and CDR2 FQNNGV. The CDR3 protein is CASSLAVSSDTQYF. The CDR3, as DNA: TGTGCCAGCAGCTTAGCGGTGTCTTCAGATACGCAGTATTTT.

The chain is built from TRBV7-6 and TRBJ2-7, with 7 bases identical to TRBD1. CDR1 and CDR2 from the germline V gene are SGHVS and FNYEAQ. CDR3 length: 15 residues. V was pared by 5 bases and J by 3 bases, with 10 bases of the junction left unmatched. Here the CDR3 DNA reads TGTGCCAGCAGCGCGAGGGGGCTTCTGGGCTACGAGCAGTACTTC. Translated, it gives CASSARGLLGYEQYF.

The CDR3 DNA reads as TGTGCCTGGAGTATAGGATCCTATGGCTACACCTTC. Residues: CAWSIGSYGYTF. The rearrangement joins TRBV30 to TRBJ1-2; D is unclear. The CDR3 loop spans 12 amino acids. The V end was cut by 2 bases, the J end by 4 bases, with 8 bases between. Germline V gene sequence: CDR1 GTSNPN, CDR2 SVGIG (reference sequence).

This clone showed up just once. V usage is TRBV7-2 and J usage is TRBJ2-7, with 11 positions matching TRBD2. Looked up from germline, CDR1 is SGHTA and CDR2 is FQGNSA. Germline trimming cut 3 bases from V and 2 bases from J; bases unmatched to any gene: 3. The CDR3 loop spans 15 amino acids. CDR3 residues: CASSLTSGATYEQYF. The CDR3 coding sequence is TGTGCCAGCAGCTTGACTAGCGGGGCAACCTACGAGCAGTACTTC.

The gene calls are TRBV5-1 and TRBJ2-3; 11 bases fit TRBD2. CDR3 size: 17 residues. Germline CDR1 is SGHRS and CDR2 is YFSETQ. J lost 0 bases, V lost 4 bases, and 7 bases had no gene match. The chain's CDR3 is CASSLRTSGFSTDTQYF. DNA for the CDR3: TGCGCCAGCAGCCTGCGGACTAGCGGGTTCAGCACAGATACGCAGTATTTT.

V usage is TRBV5-1 and J usage is TRBJ2-2, with a weak D call TRBD1 (6 bases). Deletions cut 5 bases from V and 5 bases from J, with 16 bases between. This CDR3 is 15 amino acids long. Germline lookup yields CDR1 SGHRS and CDR2 YFSETQ. The CDR3 nucleotides are TGCGCCAGCAGTCACAGGGTAGATTCAACCGGGGAGCTGTTTTTT. It is translated as CASSHRVDSTGELFF. Variable domain in full (rest from reference TRBV5-1 and TRBJ2-2): KAGVTQTPRYLIKTRGQQVTLSCSPISGHRSVSWYQQTPGQGLQFLFEYFSETQRNKGNFPGRFSGRQFSNSRSEMNVSTLELGDSALYLCASSHRVDSTGELFFGEGSRLTVL.

The chain combines TRBV28 with TRBJ1-4; D may be TRBD1 (5 bases). V lost 6 bases and J 10 bases, leaving 24 bases between the germline ends. CDR1 is MDHEN and CDR2 is SYDVKM in the germline V gene. The CDR3 spans 16 residues. Written as DNA, the CDR3 is TGTGCCAGCAGGGGACCCCGGGGACCGACAGTCGGAAAACTGTTTTTT. The encoded protein is CASRGPRGPTVGKLFF.

This chain joins TRBV6-5 and TRBJ2-3, with 10 bases aligning to TRBD2. There are 15 residues in the CDR3. The germline gives CDR1 MNHEY, CDR2 SVGAGI. With V trimmed by 6 bases and J by 2 bases, 5 bases remained unmatched. The chain's CDR3 is CASSQGLADTDTQYF. DNA of the CDR3: TGTGCCAGCAGCCAAGGACTAGCGGACACAGATACGCAGTATTTT.

This rearrangement joins TRBV19 to TRBJ1-1, with D hard to call. V was cut by 3 bases and J by 6 bases, with 14 bases left in between. The CDR3 runs 14 residues. Looked up from germline, CDR1 is LNHDA and CDR2 is SQIVND (reference sequence). The CDR3 DNA follows: TGTGCCAGTAGTATGGTACGAGACCATCCTGAAGCTTTCTTT. The encoded protein is CASSMVRDHPEAFF.

The chain uses TRBV30 and TRBJ1-1; D not certain. Trimming pared 0 bases from V and 0 bases from J, leaving 14 bases between. This CDR3 is built from 16 residues. Per germline, CDR1 GTSNPN and CDR2 SVGIG (reference sequence). Written as DNA, the CDR3 is TGTGCCTGGAGTGTAAAACTGAAGTTGGTGAACACTGAAGCTTTCTTT. Residues: CAWSVKLKLVNTEAFF.

The chain is built from TRBV28 and TRBJ2-2; D call uncertain. The V gene lost 6 bases and the J gene lost 5 bases, with 7 bases spanning the gap. CDR3 size: 12 residues. CDR1 and CDR2 (germline): MDHEN, SYDVKM. DNA for the CDR3: TGTGCCAGCAGCGATTTTACCGGGGAGCTGTTTTTT. It is translated as CASSDFTGELFF.

This clone is categorized as medium-sized (0.01 to 0.1%). This chain joins TRBV19 and TRBJ2-7, with TRBD1 matching 9 bases. The CDR3 has 13 amino acids. Germline V CDR1 and CDR2: LNHDA, SQIVND (reference sequence). Trimming cost V 7 bases and J 4 bases; bases outside gene matches: 5. DNA for the CDR3: TGTGCCAGTACAGGGACAGGGACATACGAGCAGTACTTC. It yields the protein CASTGTGTYEQYF.

The V and J genes are TRBV4-1 and TRBJ2-5; a possible D gene is TRBD2 (6 bases). Per germline, CDR1 MGHRA and CDR2 YSYEKL. Trimming shortened V by 0 bases and J by 5 bases, and 10 bases separated the two germline ends. The CDR3 is 14 amino acids. CDR3 DNA: TGCGCCAGCAGCCAAGACGAGGGGAGGGAGACCCAGTACTTC. Amino acid sequence: CASSQDEGRETQYF.

The chain is built from TRBV5-8 and TRBJ1-3; D gene uncertain. V shed 4 bases and J shed 5 bases, with 13 bases lying between them. CDR1 and CDR2 (germline): SGHTS, YDEGEE. The CDR3 is 14 amino acids. The CDR3: CASSLTGNRNTIYF. The CDR3 nucleotides read TGTGCCAGCAGCCTGACGGGGAACCGAAACACCATATATTTT.

This clone was observed a handful of times. The genes are TRBV7-9 and TRBJ2-1; TRBD1 matches 7 bases. Trimming took 0 bases from V and 8 from J; bases not matched to a gene: 7. Germline assignment: CDR1 SEHNR and CDR2 FQNEAQ (reference sequence). There are 15 residues in the CDR3. The CDR3: CASSLAWNTGDEQFF. DNA of the CDR3: TGTGCCAGCAGCTTAGCATGGAATACAGGGGATGAGCAGTTCTTC. Full variable domain (rest looked up from reference TRBV7-9 and TRBJ2-1): DTGVSQNPRHKITKRGQNVTFRCDPISEHNRLYWYRQTLGQGPEFLTYFQNEAQLEKSRLLSDRFSAERPKGSFSTLEIQRTEQGDSAMYLCASSLAWNTGDEQFFGPGTRLTVL.

CDR3 in amino acids: CASSLGGAGGPTDTQYF. As DNA, the CDR3 is TGTGCCAGCAGCTTAGGTGGAGCGGGAGGGCCAACAGATACGCAGTATTTT. The J gene is TRBJ2-3, the V gene TRBV7-9, with TRBD2 matching 10 bases. This CDR3 is built from 17 residues. The germline CDR1 and CDR2 sequences are SEHNR and FQNEAQ (reference sequence). Trimming took 1 base from V and 3 from J; bases not matched to a gene: 7.

This sequence joins TRBV5-1 and TRBJ2-1; D not certain. Trimming removed 4 bases at V and 4 bases at J, with 9 bases between. Germline lookup yields CDR1 SGHRS and CDR2 YFSETQ. The CDR3 runs to 13 residues. The CDR3 sequence is CASSAPSYNEQFF. The CDR3 nucleotides are TGCGCCAGCAGCGCACCTTCTTACAATGAGCAGTTCTTC. Full variable domain (rest looked up from reference TRBV5-1 and TRBJ2-1): KAGVTQTPRYLIKTRGQQVTLSCSPISGHRSVSWYQQTPGQGLQFLFEYFSETQRNKGNFPGRFSGRQFSNSRSEMNVSTLELGDSALYLCASSAPSYNEQFFGPGTRLTVL.

The chain joins TRBV6-1 to TRBJ2-3; no firm D call. Trimming took 4 bases from V and 2 from J, leaving 16 bases between them. The V gene's germline CDR1 is MNHNS and CDR2 SASEGT. The CDR3 totals 16 residues. CDR3 amino acids: CASSVFWASITDTQYF. The CDR3 DNA reads as TGTGCCAGCAGTGTATTTTGGGCGTCGATCACAGATACGCAGTATTTT.

This chain uses TRBV6-5 with TRBJ2-7, with 8 bases fitting TRBD1. The CDR3 has 12 residues. Germline assignment: CDR1 MNHEY and CDR2 SVGAGI. V lost 8 bases to trimming and J lost 3 bases; unmatched junction nucleotides: 3. CDR3 DNA sequence: TGTGCCAGCCGACAGGGGATCTACGAGCAGTACTTC. Its protein product is CASRQGIYEQYF.

The rearrangement uses TRBV6-1 and TRBJ2-7; TRBD2 might be the D (5 bases). The ends were cut back, 8 bases at V and 6 bases at J, with 20 bases in the middle. CDR1 is MNHNS, CDR2 SASEGT, per germline. The CDR3 contains 14 residues. The CDR3 nucleotides read TGTGCCAGCCCTGGGTACGGGGATCGGCGCGAGCAGTACTTC. Residues: CASPGYGDRREQYF.

This chain joins TRBV30 and TRBJ2-2; D is undetermined. The germline gives CDR1 GTSNPN, CDR2 SVGIG (reference sequence). Trimming cost V 6 bases and J 0 bases, with 5 bases left between them. The CDR3 loop spans 12 amino acids. CDR3 loop: CACRPNTGELFF. As DNA, the CDR3 is TGTGCCTGTAGACCGAACACCGGGGAGCTGTTTTTT.

A few counts support this clone. The genes are TRBV19 and TRBJ1-5, with a weak D call TRBD1 (6 bases). The length of the CDR3 is 15 residues. CDR1 is LNHDA and CDR2 is SQIVND in the germline V gene (reference sequence). The germline V and J ends were trimmed by 1 base and 5 bases, with 12 bases remaining between them. CDR3 sequence (DNA): TGTGCCAGTAGTATAGGGTACAGGGCCCATCAGCCCCAGCATTTT. It specifies CASSIGYRAHQPQHF.

This clone was observed once. DNA for the CDR3: TGTGCCAGCAGTTCCCGGGGGAGGGGCAATCAGCCCCAGCATTTT. This encodes CASSSRGRGNQPQHF. The chain recombines TRBV28 with TRBJ1-5; D is perhaps TRBD1 (5 bases). Germline loops: CDR1 MDHEN, CDR2 SYDVKM. Trimming cost V 4 bases and J 2 bases, with 12 bases left between them. The CDR3 consists of 15 residues.

Points on this clone: A read error may account for a junction end that differs from germline. The J gene is TRBJ2-1, the V gene TRBV7-7; weak D call: TRBD2 (5 bases). The CDR3 is 13 residues long. Per germline, CDR1 SSHAT and CDR2 FNYEAQ (reference sequence). The CDR3 sequence: CASSPSGIGEQFF. The CDR3 DNA follows: TGTGCTAGCAGCCCCTCGGGAATCGGTGAGCAGTTCTTC. The full variable domain, with the rest looked up from reference TRBV7-7 and TRBJ2-1, is GAGVSQSPRYKVTKRGQDVTLRCDPISSHATLYWYQQALGQGPEFLTYFNYEAQPDKSGLPSDRFSAERPEGSISTLTIQRTEQRDSAMYRCASSPSGIGEQFFGPGTRLTVL.

The J gene is TRBJ1-2, the V gene TRBV6-5, with no clear D. The length of the CDR3 is 12 residues. The ends were cut back, 6 bases at V and 5 bases at J, with 10 bases in the middle. Per the germline V gene, CDR1 is MNHEY and CDR2 is SVGAGI. CDR3 DNA: TGTGCCAGCAGATCCGTGCGTTATGGCTACACCTTC. Protein sequence: CASRSVRYGYTF.

A word on this clone: The germline gene is not matched at one end of the junction; a read error may be the cause. The chain combines TRBV7-7 with TRBJ2-5; D perhaps matches TRBD2 (5 bases). Per the germline V gene, CDR1 is SSHAT and CDR2 is FNYEAQ (reference sequence). CDR3 length: 14 residues. The CDR3 loop reads CASSSDFSAETQYF. The CDR3 DNA is TGTGCTAGCAGCTCAGACTTTAGCGCGGAGACCCAGTACTTC.

This sequence joins TRBV5-1 and TRBJ2-1; 9 bases align to TRBD1. With V trimmed by 6 bases and J by 2 bases, 6 bases remained unmatched. In germline, CDR1 is SGHRS, CDR2 YFSETQ. The CDR3 sequence is 15 residues long. CDR3 sequence (DNA): TGCGCCAGCACCTCCGGGACAGGGACCTACAATGAGCAGTTCTTC. Encoded protein: CASTSGTGTYNEQFF.